This T cell receptor (beta chain) was documented in a study of shared clonotypes between healthy human individuals. Assay: immunoSEQ multiplex PCR; the TCRdb copy retains only in-frame clones and omits some. The data show under 200,000 clones, over 85% seen once. Study-wide results and limits: Sharing across four donors was seen in 4% to 5.5% of naive CD4 clonotypes.

As to this clone: Antigen specificity is unknown.

Trimming took 3 bases from V and 2 from J; bases not matched to a gene: 4. Germline CDR1 reads SGHRS; CDR2 reads YFSETQ. The CDR3 is made up of 14 amino acids. The sequence came from a woman aged 30 to 39 in good health. V gene TRBV5-1 combines with J gene TRBJ1-2; 7 nucleotides line up with TRBD1. Sample: naive CD4+ T cells sorted from blood. Subset noted: CD45RA+ positively selected. The CDR3: CASSSDRFNYGYTF. CDR3 bases: TGCGCCAGCAGCTCGGACAGGTTCAACTATGGCTACACCTTC. Combining the CDR3 with reference TRBV5-1 and TRBJ1-2 gives the whole variable domain KAGVTQTPRYLIKTRGQQVTLSCSPISGHRSVSWYQQTPGQGLQFLFEYFSETQRNKGNFPGRFSGRQFSNSRSEMNVSTLELGDSALYLCASSSDRFNYGYTFGSGTRLTVV.